This T cell receptor beta chain stems from a study of blood T cell repertoires in COVID-19. V lost 6 bases and J lost 2, with 4 bases in between. The length of the CDR3 is 12 residues. The assay was immunoSEQ multiplex PCR, and TCRdb's table has in-frame clones only and misses some. The sample contains 160,000 or so clones, about four fifths of which appear only once. Comment on this clone: In the same sample, other DNA sequences code for this CDR3.

The J gene is TRBJ2-2, the V gene TRBV12-3 or TRBV12-4; D gene unclear. This receptor was taken from a woman of 80 years or more with acute or convalescent COVID-19. The source material was peripheral blood. The CDR3 nucleotides are TGTGCCAGCAGCCTAAACACCGGGGAGCTGTTTTTT. It codes for CASSLNTGELFF.